Listed here are 27 T cell receptor beta chains from one sample, sequenced in a study of Graves' ophthalmopathy and Graves' hyperthyroidism. RNA transcripts provided the template for amplifying TCR beta CDR3 regions. Second-round multiplex PCR came after first-round RT-PCR with HTBI primers. TCRdb independently ran MiXCR on the multiplex PCR reads; one entry per CDR3 protein. The data show about 620,000 distinct CDR3 sequences, about 20% seen once. Source material: peripheral blood. These receptors all stem from a woman aged 18-29 years with stable Graves' hyperthyroidism. Some clones in this sample may be carry-over from other donors' samples.

Many counts were recorded for this clonotype. The genes are TRBV9 and TRBJ2-2; possible D gene TRBD1, 6 bases. Germline assignment: CDR1 SGDLS and CDR2 YYNGEE. The CDR3 extends over 16 amino acids. V gave up 3 bases and J gave up 1 base, with 13 bases separating them. In DNA form, the CDR3 reads TGTGCCAGCAGCGCCCATGGGGGCCTGAACACCGGGGAGCTGTTTTTT. Amino acids: CASSAHGGLNTGELFF. The complete variable domain, with remaining parts taken from reference TRBV9 and TRBJ2-2, reads DSGVTQTPKHLITATGQRVTLRCSPRSGDLSVYWYQQSLDQGLQFLIQYYNGEERAKGNILERFSAQQFPDLHSELNLSSLELGDSALYFCASSAHGGLNTGELFFGEGSRLTVL.

The sample holds many counts of this clonotype. This chain links TRBV11-2 with TRBJ2-7, with D unresolved. Germline V gene sequence: CDR1 SGHAT, CDR2 FQNNGV. CDR3 size: 12 residues. Trimming took off 7 bases at V and 1 base at J, with 8 bases between the two ends. The CDR3 bases are TGTGCCAGCAAGGGCAGATCCTACGAGCAGTACTTC. It encodes CASKGRSYEQYF. Looking up the rest from reference TRBV11-2 and TRBJ2-7 gives the full variable domain: EAGVAQSPRYKIIEKRQSVAFWCNPISGHATLYWYQQILGQGPKLLIQFQNNGVVDDSQLPKDRFSAERLKGVDSTLKIQPAKLEDSAVYLCASKGRSYEQYFGPGTRLTVT.

This clonotype was recorded at least ten times. This rearrangement joins TRBV20-1 to TRBJ2-2; 8 bases align to TRBD2. The CDR3 is made up of 15 amino acids. Per the germline V gene, CDR1 is DFQATT and CDR2 is SNEGSKA (reference sequence). Trimming cost V 2 bases and J 7 bases; bases outside gene matches: 9. The CDR3 coding sequence is TGCAGTGCTAGAACTGCGACTAGCGAGATCGGGGAGCTGTTTTTT. Translated, it gives CSARTATSEIGELFF.

This clonotype was seen at least ten times. The rearrangement links TRBV12-5 to TRBJ1-5; tentative D call: TRBD2 (5 bases). Near its end, the DNA agrees better with TRBJ2-3, so the J call may be wrong. The CDR3 spans 13 residues. From germline, CDR1 is LGHNT and CDR2 FRNRAP. CDR3 residues: CASGTFGLQSQYF. The CDR3 coding sequence is TGTGCTAGTGGTACCTTCGGACTTCAATCCCAGTATTTT.

This clonotype has at least ten counts. The genes are TRBV20-1 and TRBJ1-2; TRBD1 is a possible D gene (5 bases). The CDR3 extends over 14 amino acids. V gave up 5 bases and J gave up 7 bases, with 20 bases separating them. Germline V CDR1 and CDR2: DFQATT, SNEGSKA (reference sequence). CDR3 residues: CSAPLGGGISGYTF. The CDR3 region has the DNA TGCAGTGCTCCCCTCGGGGGTGGTATATCTGGCTACACCTTC.

J is TRBJ2-5 and V is TRBV30; 8 positions agree with TRBD2. Germline lookup yields CDR1 GTSNPN and CDR2 SVGIG (reference sequence). J was trimmed by 5 bases and V by 4 bases; bases with no gene match: 6. CDR3 size: 13 residues. CDR3 nucleotides: TGTGCCTGGACCCCGGGGGGGCCTGAGACCCAGTACTTC. It encodes CAWTPGGPETQYF.

This clonotype was seen a few times. The rearrangement links TRBV12-3 or TRBV12-4 to TRBJ2-7, with D perhaps TRBD2 (5 bases). V lost 1 base to trimming and J lost 7 bases, with 11 bases between them. The CDR3 extends over 13 amino acids. CDR3 loop: CASSLDLRGEQYF. CDR3 coding DNA: TGTGCCAGCAGTTTAGATCTTCGCGGGGAGCAGTACTTC.

This clonotype has a count of ten or more. This chain links TRBV20-1 with TRBJ2-7; D might be TRBD2 (5 bases). Trimming shortened V by 1 base and J by 2 bases, and 12 bases separated the two germline ends. The germline gives CDR1 DFQATT, CDR2 SNEGSKA (reference sequence). The CDR3 consists of 14 residues. The CDR3 loop reads CSARGGLTTYEQYF. CDR3 bases: TGCAGTGCTAGAGGCGGACTGACAACCTACGAGCAGTACTTC.

This rearrangement joins TRBV7-2 to TRBJ1-3; tentative D call: TRBD1 (6 bases). Trimming left V 5 bases short and J 8 bases short, with 13 bases between. The length of the CDR3 is 13 residues. Germline V gene lookup returns CDR1 SGHTA and CDR2 FQGNSA. The CDR3 nucleotides read TGTGCCAGCAGCCTCACAGGGAAGGACACCATATATTTT. This encodes CASSLTGKDTIYF.

This clonotype was observed a few times. The chain joins TRBV13 to TRBJ2-7; 11 positions match TRBD1. The CDR3 loop spans 14 amino acids. V was clipped by 6 bases and J by 0 bases; unmatched bases: 1. Germline values: CDR1 PRHDT, CDR2 FYEKMQ (reference sequence). In DNA, the CDR3 is TGTGCCAGCAGGGGACAGGGGGGCTCCTACGAGCAGTACTTC. It encodes CASRGQGGSYEQYF.

This clonotype appeared many times. V and J are TRBV6-1 and TRBJ1-2; D gene uncertain. Germline lookup yields CDR1 MNHNS and CDR2 SASEGT. The CDR3 is 12 residues long. V dropped 7 bases and J dropped 4 bases, with 10 bases sitting between them. The CDR3: CASTTAGYGYTF. The CDR3 bases are TGTGCCAGCACGACCGCAGGCTATGGCTACACCTTC.

This clonotype was seen many times. The chain is built from TRBV2 and TRBJ1-1; no definite D call. Germline V CDR1 and CDR2: SNHLY, FYNNEI. The CDR3 totals 12 residues. V was clipped by 6 bases and J by 4 bases, with 9 bases between them. This CDR3 is CASSVDTTEAFF. CDR3 bases: TGTGCCAGCAGCGTCGATACCACTGAAGCTTTCTTT.

The sample holds a few counts of this clonotype. The gene calls are TRBV11-1 and TRBJ1-1; D perhaps matches TRBD1 (6 bases). Per the germline V gene, CDR1 is SGHAT and CDR2 is FQDESV (reference sequence). CDR3 length: 16 amino acids. V lost 6 bases and J lost 1, with 18 bases in between. DNA for the CDR3: TGTGCCAGCAGAAACCGGGGGCACAGGCAGAACACTGAAGCTTTCTTT. It yields the protein CASRNRGHRQNTEAFF.

This clonotype has just one count. The chain has TRBV29-1 and TRBJ1-2, with D possibly TRBD1 on 5 matching bases. Between the trimmed V and J ends, which lost 6 bases and 4 bases, there was a span of 12 bases. Looked up from germline, CDR1 is SQVTM and CDR2 is ANQGSEA. The CDR3 length is 12 residues. DNA of the CDR3: TGCAGCGTGGGGGATGGCCGCTATGGCTACACCTTC. Protein product: CSVGDGRYGYTF.

This clonotype was recorded many times. V gene TRBV10-2 combines with J gene TRBJ1-2; 7 bases map to TRBD1. Germline V gene data show CDR1 as WSHSY and CDR2 as SAAADI. This CDR3 is built from 14 residues. V dropped 6 bases and J dropped 4; count of bases not matched to a gene: 8. The CDR3 coding sequence is TGCGCCAGCAGCCCGGGGACAGCTTTCTATGGCTACACCTTC. It is translated as CASSPGTAFYGYTF.

This clonotype came up many times. The V gene is TRBV6-5, the J gene TRBJ2-5; TRBD2 might be the D (6 bases). V was shortened by 4 bases and J by 2 bases, with 14 bases between the two germline ends. The CDR3 consists of 15 residues. Per germline, CDR1 MNHEY and CDR2 SVGAGI. The CDR3: CASSFIIGSQETQYF. CDR3 bases: TGTGCCAGCAGTTTCATTATCGGGAGTCAAGAGACCCAGTACTTC.

This clonotype was counted many times. This chain connects TRBV7-6 to TRBJ1-2; D remains unclear. V was clipped by 3 bases and J by 2 bases, with 7 bases between them. Germline CDR1 SGHVS, CDR2 FNYEAQ. There are 13 residues in the CDR3. The CDR3 DNA reads TGTGCCAGCAGCTTGGAACAGAACTATGGCTACACCTTC. This encodes CASSLEQNYGYTF. The full variable domain, completed using reference TRBV7-6 and TRBJ1-2, is GAGVSQSPRYKVTKRGQDVALRCDPISGHVSLYWYRQALGQGPEFLTYFNYEAQQDKSGLPNDRFSAERPEGSISTLTIQRTEQRDSAMYRCASSLEQNYGYTFGSGTRLTVV.

The sample holds a few counts of this clonotype. J is TRBJ1-1 and V is TRBV5-1; 9 nucleotides align to TRBD1. Trimming removed 1 base from V and 10 bases from J; junction bases left unmatched: 5. The CDR3 extends over 13 amino acids. The V gene's germline CDR1 is SGHRS and CDR2 YFSETQ. The CDR3 sequence is CASSLLRQGGAFF. CDR3 nucleotide sequence: TGCGCCAGCAGCTTGCTGAGACAGGGGGGAGCTTTCTTT.

This clonotype has a count of ten or more. The rearrangement joins TRBV20-1 to TRBJ2-5; D is possibly TRBD1 (5 bases). CDR3 length: 15 amino acids. Trimming took 0 bases from V and 1 from J, leaving 12 bases between them. Germline lookup yields CDR1 DFQATT and CDR2 SNEGSKA (reference sequence). The CDR3 sequence is CSARDPGRLQETQYF. For the CDR3, the DNA is TGCAGTGCTAGAGATCCAGGGCGACTCCAAGAGACCCAGTACTTC.

V usage is TRBV6-1 and J usage is TRBJ1-1, with D perhaps TRBD1 (6 bases). The CDR3 runs 14 residues. From germline, CDR1 is MNHNS and CDR2 SASEGT. V was cut by 5 bases and J by 4 bases, with 14 bases left in between. The CDR3 here is CASSTGMGGTEAFF. The CDR3 nucleotides are TGTGCCAGCAGTACAGGGATGGGGGGCACTGAAGCTTTCTTT.

This clonotype was detected ten times or more. J is TRBJ1-5 and V is TRBV6-9; tentative D call: TRBD1 (6 bases). CDR3 length: 21 residues. V lost 2 bases and J lost 4, with 30 bases in between. Looked up from germline, CDR1 is MNHGY and CDR2 is SVAAGI. The CDR3 region has the DNA TGTGCCAGCAGTTATACGCCACAGTTGTTCTCTCAGGGGTTATGGAATCAGCCCCAGCATTTT. Its protein product is CASSYTPQLFSQGLWNQPQHF.

This clonotype was detected many times. This chain connects TRBV4-1 to TRBJ2-7; 7 nucleotides agree with TRBD1. V dropped 0 bases and J dropped 3; count of bases not matched to a gene: 5. This CDR3 is 15 amino acids long. Germline V lookup: CDR1 MGHRA, CDR2 YSYEKL. CDR3 loop: CASSQETGSVYEQYF. The CDR3 region has the DNA TGCGCCAGCAGCCAAGAGACAGGGTCAGTCTACGAGCAGTACTTC.

This clonotype was recorded at least ten times. The chain carries TRBV12-5 and TRBJ1-6; the D is unclear. The CDR3 is made up of 14 amino acids. CDR1 is LGHNT, CDR2 FRNRAP, per germline. CDR3 protein: CVLSDGRNNSPLHF. As DNA, the CDR3 is TGTGTCCTTAGCGACGGGCGGAATAATTCACCCCTCCACTTT.

This chain connects TRBV30 to TRBJ1-5; D possibly corresponds to TRBD1 (5 bases). CDR3 length: 13 residues. Germline V gene data show CDR1 as GTSNPN and CDR2 as SVGIG (reference sequence). V lost 1 base and J 5 bases, leaving 9 bases between the germline ends. CDR3 nucleotide sequence: TGTGCCTGGAGTGACCAGGGCCATCAGCCCCAGCATTTT. Its protein product is CAWSDQGHQPQHF. Looking up the rest from reference TRBV30 and TRBJ1-5 gives the full variable domain: SQTIHQWPATLVQPVGSPLSLECTVEGTSNPNLYWYRQAAGRGLQLLFYSVGIGQISSEVPQNLSASRPQDRQFILSSKKLLLSDSGFYLCAWSDQGHQPQHFGDGTRLSIL.

This clonotype has a handful of counts. The rearrangement links TRBV5-1 to TRBJ2-3; TRBD2 matches 10 bases. Per the germline V gene, CDR1 is SGHRS and CDR2 is YFSETQ. The CDR3 loop spans 15 amino acids. V shed 1 base and J 5 bases; nucleotides not matched to a gene: 4. CDR3 region: CASSLTSGVQDTQYF. CDR3 DNA: TGCGCCAGCAGCTTGACTAGCGGGGTACAAGATACGCAGTATTTT.

About this clonotype: A read error is possible here, since a much larger clone lies one base away. V gene TRBV12-3 or TRBV12-4 combines with J gene TRBJ2-7; 10 positions match TRBD2. The CDR3 has 16 residues. V shed 4 bases and J 2 bases; nucleotides not matched to a gene: 8. CDR3 sequence (DNA): TGTGCCAGCAGTTACGGACGAGCGGGGGGGACCTACGAGCAGTACTTC. Its protein product is CASSYGRAGGTYEQYF.

The V call is TRBV7-8, the J call TRBJ2-2; 11 nucleotides line up with TRBD2. The CDR3 loop spans 16 amino acids. Germline V lookup: CDR1 SGHVS, CDR2 FQNEAQ. The V segment lost 1 base and the J segment 4 bases; nucleotides outside the gene matches: 2. CDR3 region: CASSLGTSGRTGELFF. The DNA for the CDR3 is TGTGCCAGCAGCTTAGGGACTAGCGGGCGCACCGGGGAGCTGTTTTTT.